These 6 T cell receptor beta chains came from one sample sequenced in a study of shared clonotypes between healthy human individuals. Only in-frame clones appear in the TCRdb table, and some are missing; sequencing was by immunoSEQ multiplex PCR. Among millions of clones listed, 85% to 95% were seen once. Sequencing was performed on naive CD4+ T cells sorted from blood. Subset: CD45RA+ positively selected. These receptors were taken from a man aged 18 to 29 in good health.

The chain employs TRBV10-1 and TRBJ2-7; 7 nucleotides line up with TRBD2. V dropped 3 bases and J dropped 2; count of bases not matched to a gene: 7. The CDR3 consists of 15 residues. Germline-derived CDR1 and CDR2 are WNHNN and SYGVQD (reference sequence). The DNA for the CDR3 is TGCGCCAGCAGTGACGGGGGGATCCCCCCCTACGAGCAGTACTTC. Encoded protein: CASSDGGIPPYEQYF.

V is TRBV9 and J is TRBJ2-3; D possibly corresponds to TRBD1 (5 bases). The germline CDR1 and CDR2 sequences are SGDLS and YYNGEE. Trimming left V 4 bases short and J 4 bases short, with 10 bases between. CDR3 length: 13 residues. The CDR3 protein is CASSPRGPDTQYF. The CDR3 DNA reads TGTGCCAGCAGCCCAAGGGGCCCAGATACGCAGTATTTT.

As to this clone: Just one base apart from a much larger clone, this may be a read error. Other DNA sequences in this specimen translate into the identical CDR3. CDR3 residues: CASSLDSSYGYTF. The CDR3 DNA is TGCGCCAGCAGCTTGGACAGTAGCTATGGCTACACCTTC. The rearrangement joins TRBV5-1 to TRBJ1-2; D gene unclear. V was cut by 0 bases and J by 4 bases, with 7 bases left in between. Germline V gives CDR1 SGHRS, CDR2 YFSETQ. The CDR3 loop spans 13 amino acids.

This sequence joins TRBV5-6 and TRBJ1-2, with D hard to call. Per the germline V gene, CDR1 is SGHDT and CDR2 is YYEEEE. V was clipped by 4 bases and J by 4 bases, with 17 bases between them. The CDR3 totals 15 residues. CDR3 sequence (DNA): TGTGCCAGCAGCCCCAAAGGACGTGTTTCCTATGGCTACACCTTC. Its protein product is CASSPKGRVSYGYTF.

This sequence joins TRBV6-5 and TRBJ1-5; D unclear. Trimming shortened V by 5 bases and J by 4 bases, and 9 bases separated the two germline ends. Germline CDR1 reads MNHEY; CDR2 reads SVGAGI. The CDR3 length is 13 residues. CDR3 bases: TGTGCCAGCAGTCCGACTAATAATCAGCCCCAGCATTTT. Residues: CASSPTNNQPQHF.

CDR3 region: CASRDVSGPAYEQYF. CDR3 nucleotides: TGTGCCAGCAGGGACGTTAGCGGGCCAGCCTACGAGCAGTACTTC. This chain links TRBV6-6 with TRBJ2-7; 7 bases align to TRBD2. The CDR3 has 15 residues. Germline V CDR1 and CDR2: MNHNY, SVGAGI (reference sequence). J lost 2 bases, V lost 6 bases, and 10 bases had no gene match.